This TCR beta chain was observed in a study of T-cell memory formation after mild COVID-19. Whole-study context: TCR clusters were mostly donor specific.

Notes on the study in general: CD8+ contracting clones occupied EMRA, while CD4+ ones occupied mainly CM and EM. In second-wave clones peaking day 37, SARS-CoV-2 specificity remained unconfirmed.

TCRdb reanalysed the 5' RACE reads using MiXCR and keeps one entry per CDR3 protein. This sample has over 120,000 distinct CDR3 sequences, with approximately 21% found just once. About this clonotype: Antigen unknown.

Trimming shortened V by 0 bases and J by 8 bases, and 7 bases separated the two germline ends. Germline V gene sequence: CDR1 MGHDK, CDR2 SYGVNS. CDR3 length: 13 amino acids. Sequenced: PBMCs or a T cell subset sorted from them (not recorded which). The receptor comes from an adult woman who had mild COVID-19 (a few samples of this study predate the infection). Cell type and time point are not known. This chain links TRBV25-1 with TRBJ1-4; possibly TRBD1 for D (6 bases). The CDR3: CASSEYQGEKLFF. Written as DNA, the CDR3 is TGTGCCAGCAGTGAATATCAGGGGGAAAAACTGTTTTTT.